The 32 T cell receptor beta chains in this list originate from one sample, sequenced in a study of cytomegalovirus exposure and HLA in healthy donors. The PCR made use of 60 Vbeta and 13 Jbeta primers. TCRdb keeps only in-frame clones here, not all; method: immunoSEQ multiplex PCR. The sample has over 45,000 clones, approximately 83% seen once; the top ten hold roughly 4.5%. Source material: PBMCs. The source of these receptors is a man younger than 45 in good health and CMV-seronegative.

The chain recombines TRBV20-1 with TRBJ2-3; no reliable D call. Germline assignment: CDR1 DFQATT and CDR2 SNEGSKA (reference sequence). V lost 1 base, J lost 5 bases, and 4 bases lay in between. The CDR3 totals 11 residues. The CDR3 is CSARVKDTQYF. CDR3 in DNA: TGCAGTGCTAGAGTCAAAGATACGCAGTATTTT.

The V and J genes are TRBV11-2 and TRBJ1-6; the D gene is possibly TRBD1 (5 bases). This CDR3 comprises 13 residues. Germline V gives CDR1 SGHAT, CDR2 FQNNGV. V dropped 0 bases and J dropped 8 bases, with 5 bases sitting between them. CDR3 nucleotides: TGTGCCAGCAGCTTAGACAGGGATTCACCCCTCCACTTT. Amino acid sequence: CASSLDRDSPLHF.

This chain uses TRBV7-6 with TRBJ2-3; D possibly corresponds to TRBD2 (5 bases). The CDR3 has 13 residues. Germline lookup yields CDR1 SGHVS and CDR2 FNYEAQ. V lost 8 bases to trimming and J lost 0 bases, with 9 bases between them. This chain's CDR3 is CASSSGSTDTQYF. The CDR3 DNA follows: TGTGCCAGCTCGAGCGGAAGCACAGATACGCAGTATTTT. The full variable domain, completed using reference TRBV7-6 and TRBJ2-3, is GAGVSQSPRYKVTKRGQDVALRCDPISGHVSLYWYRQALGQGPEFLTYFNYEAQQDKSGLPNDRFSAERPEGSISTLTIQRTEQRDSAMYRCASSSGSTDTQYFGPGTRLTVL.

The rearrangement uses TRBV19 and TRBJ2-5, with 7 bases matching TRBD2. J lost 5 bases, V lost 5 bases, and 5 bases had no gene match. CDR3 length equals 13 residues. Germline V lookup: CDR1 LNHDA, CDR2 SQIVND (reference sequence). The CDR3 sequence is CASSAWTRETQYF. CDR3 bases: TGTGCCAGTAGTGCGTGGACTAGGGAGACCCAGTACTTC.

V usage is TRBV5-6 and J usage is TRBJ2-1; D possibly corresponds to TRBD1 (5 bases). V was clipped by 4 bases and J by 3 bases, with 14 bases between them. The germline CDR1 and CDR2 sequences are SGHDT and YYEEEE. This CDR3 contains 15 residues. CDR3 amino acids: CASSGWGFFYNEQFF. CDR3 sequence (DNA): TGTGCCAGCAGCGGCTGGGGCTTTTTCTACAATGAGCAGTTCTTC.

The V call is TRBV4-1, the J call TRBJ2-7; weak D call: TRBD2 (5 bases). This CDR3 contains 18 residues. Germline V gene lookup returns CDR1 MGHRA and CDR2 YSYEKL. Trimming left V 0 bases short and J 4 bases short, with 22 bases between. CDR3 in amino acids: CASSQELLLDSNLYEQYF. In DNA form, the CDR3 reads TGCGCCAGCAGCCAAGAACTGCTTTTGGACTCCAACCTGTACGAGCAGTACTTC.

This rearrangement joins TRBV4-3 to TRBJ1-6; tentative D call: TRBD1 (5 bases). The germline CDR1 and CDR2 sequences are LGHNA and YSLEER. The CDR3 is made up of 14 amino acids. V gave up 6 bases and J gave up 4 bases, with 10 bases separating them. CDR3 DNA sequence: TGCGCCAGCAGTCCACAGGTTTATAATTCACCCCTCCACTTT. It codes for CASSPQVYNSPLHF.

This clone was seen only a few times. This chain uses TRBV5-1 with TRBJ2-3, with a weak D call TRBD2 (6 bases). The CDR3 sequence is 15 residues long. V was shortened by 2 bases and J by 2 bases, with 12 bases between the two germline ends. Germline assignment: CDR1 SGHRS and CDR2 YFSETQ. This CDR3 is CASSFGTPNTDTQYF. The CDR3 DNA sequence: TGCGCCAGCAGCTTCGGGACTCCCAACACAGATACGCAGTATTTT.

The CDR3 loop is CASSSSWAPYEQYF. Written as DNA, the CDR3 is TGTGCCAGCAGCTCATCGTGGGCTCCCTACGAGCAGTACTTC. This chain uses TRBV5-6 with TRBJ2-7; D is unresolved. The germline V gene has CDR1 SGHDT and CDR2 YYEEEE. The V end lost 3 bases, the J end lost 2 bases, and 12 bases lay between the germline ends. CDR3 length equals 14 residues. Together with reference TRBV5-6 and TRBJ2-7, the CDR3 gives the full variable domain: DAGVTQSPTHLIKTRGQQVTLRCSPKSGHDTVSWYQQALGQGPQFIFQYYEEEERQRGNFPDRFSGHQFPNYSSELNVNALLLGDSALYLCASSSSWAPYEQYFGPGTRLTVT.

The chain employs TRBV2 and TRBJ2-7, with TRBD1 matching 7 bases. V shed 5 bases and J 3 bases; nucleotides not matched to a gene: 7. The germline V gene encodes CDR1 SNHLY and CDR2 FYNNEI. The CDR3 has 14 residues. The CDR3 bases are TGTGCCAGCAGTCCCCAGACAGGGCGCTACGAGCAGTACTTC. Translated: CASSPQTGRYEQYF. Based on the CDR3 plus reference TRBV2 and TRBJ2-7, the full variable domain is EPEVTQTPSHQVTQMGQEVILRCVPISNHLYFYWYRQILGQKVEFLVSFYNNEISEKSEIFDDQFSVERPDGSNFTLKIRSTKLEDSAMYFCASSPQTGRYEQYFGPGTRLTVT.

The genes are TRBV4-3 and TRBJ2-3; possibly TRBD2 for D (5 bases). Germline V lookup: CDR1 LGHNA, CDR2 YSLEER. The CDR3 consists of 15 residues. V lost 1 base, J lost 1 base, and 9 bases lay in between. The CDR3 DNA sequence: TGCGCCAGCAGCCAAGTGGGTAGCGGCACAGATACGCAGTATTTT. Amino acids: CASSQVGSGTDTQYF.

The chain has TRBV7-2 and TRBJ2-1, with D unclear. The CDR3 is 13 residues long. Per germline, CDR1 SGHTA and CDR2 FQGNSA. The germline V and J ends were trimmed by 1 base and 7 bases, with 8 bases remaining between them. The CDR3 region is CASSLVQVNEQFF. The CDR3 DNA follows: TGTGCCAGCAGCTTAGTCCAGGTGAATGAGCAGTTCTTC.

V gene TRBV4-1 combines with J gene TRBJ2-7, with 8 bases that match TRBD1. Germline loops: CDR1 MGHRA, CDR2 YSYEKL. There are 16 residues in the CDR3. V was pared by 3 bases and J by 2 bases, with 9 bases of the junction left unmatched. The CDR3 nucleotides are TGCGCCAGCAGCCATCCGATAGGGACAGGACCCTACGAGCAGTACTTC. Translating gives CASSHPIGTGPYEQYF.

This clone was observed once. The genes are TRBV9 and TRBJ2-5; 10 bases map to TRBD2. The CDR3 covers 16 residues. Trimming removed 4 bases from V and 5 bases from J; junction bases left unmatched: 11. Germline values: CDR1 SGDLS, CDR2 YYNGEE. The CDR3 DNA reads as TGTGCCAGCAGCTCCAAGCGGGAGGGGTTGTTGGAGACCCAGTACTTC. It is translated as CASSSKREGLLETQYF.

V usage is TRBV5-6 and J usage is TRBJ2-3; 8 bases line up with TRBD2. The CDR3 extends over 13 amino acids. Germline trimming cut 3 bases from V and 6 bases from J; bases unmatched to any gene: 3. Looked up from germline, CDR1 is SGHDT and CDR2 is YYEEEE. CDR3 in DNA: TGTGCCAGCAGCTCGCGGGGGGCGGATACGCAGTATTTT. Protein sequence: CASSSRGADTQYF.

The CDR3 sequence: CASSPGIYGYTF. CDR3 nucleotide sequence: TGTGCCAGTAGTCCAGGGATCTATGGCTACACCTTC. V gene TRBV19 combines with J gene TRBJ1-2; perhaps TRBD1 as D (5 bases). Germline V gene lookup returns CDR1 LNHDA and CDR2 SQIVND (reference sequence). The CDR3 has 12 residues. Trimming left V 5 bases short and J 4 bases short, with 8 bases between. The variable domain in full, completed from reference TRBV19 and TRBJ1-2, reads DGGITQSPKYLFRKEGQNVTLSCEQNLNHDAMYWYRQDPGQGLRLIYYSQIVNDFQKGDIAEGYSVSREKKESFPLTVTSAQKNPTAFYLCASSPGIYGYTFGSGTRLTVV.

This clone came up once. The gene calls are TRBV7-9 and TRBJ1-2; the D is unclear. This CDR3 is 12 amino acids long. Deletions cut 5 bases from V and 3 bases from J, with 7 bases between. Germline V gives CDR1 SEHNR, CDR2 FQNEAQ (reference sequence). CDR3 region: CASSRGDYGYTF. The CDR3 DNA follows: TGTGCCAGCAGCCGGGGAGACTATGGCTACACCTTC.

In this sample, this clone turned up once. The chain employs TRBV2 and TRBJ2-1, with TRBD1 identical over 8 bases. CDR1 is SNHLY and CDR2 is FYNNEI in the germline V gene. There are 14 residues in the CDR3. The V gene end was trimmed by 6 bases and the J gene end by 2 bases; junction bases not matched to a gene: 3. CDR3 sequence (DNA): TGTGCCAGCAGGCCCAGGGGGCCCTACAATGAGCAGTTCTTC. It is translated as CASRPRGPYNEQFF.

In this sample, this clone turned up once. This chain uses TRBV19 with TRBJ1-2; D remains ambiguous. The germline gives CDR1 LNHDA, CDR2 SQIVND (reference sequence). The length of the CDR3 is 15 residues. V was cut by 3 bases and J by 1 base, with 12 bases left in between. The CDR3 sequence is CASSIYVQNNYGYTF. In DNA form, the CDR3 reads TGTGCCAGTAGTATTTACGTACAGAATAACTATGGCTACACCTTC.

The chain joins TRBV18 to TRBJ2-5; 10 bases agree with TRBD2. Germline values: CDR1 KGHSH, CDR2 LQKENI. V shed 3 bases and J 5 bases; nucleotides not matched to a gene: 15. The CDR3 has 18 residues. CDR3 in amino acids: CASSPQPVPSGSEETQYF. The CDR3 region has the DNA TGTGCCAGCTCACCCCAACCAGTTCCTAGCGGGAGTGAGGAGACCCAGTACTTC.

The rearrangement joins TRBV11-2 to TRBJ2-5, with D tentatively TRBD1 (7 bases). The V gene's germline CDR1 is SGHAT and CDR2 FQNNGV. With 3 bases removed from V and 1 base from J, the gap between germline ends came to 15 bases. The CDR3 sequence is 16 residues long. The CDR3 DNA follows: TGTGCCAGCAGCTTCCCAGGGGGGTCTCCCCAAGAGACCCAGTACTTC. Translation: CASSFPGGSPQETQYF. The variable domain in full, completed from reference TRBV11-2 and TRBJ2-5, reads EAGVAQSPRYKIIEKRQSVAFWCNPISGHATLYWYQQILGQGPKLLIQFQNNGVVDDSQLPKDRFSAERLKGVDSTLKIQPAKLEDSAVYLCASSFPGGSPQETQYFGPGTRLLVL.

The chain joins TRBV7-9 to TRBJ2-7; 7 nucleotides line up with TRBD2. Per germline, CDR1 SEHNR and CDR2 FQNEAQ (reference sequence). The CDR3 spans 16 residues. V gave up 1 base and J gave up 6 bases; unmatched junction bases: 12. The CDR3 coding sequence is TGTGCCAGCAGCTTAGGTTCAGTAGGGACTACCACCGAGCAGTACTTC. Protein product: CASSLGSVGTTTEQYF.

In DNA form, the CDR3 reads TGTGCCAGCAGCGCCACTGGGCGGGCTCCCCTCGAGCAGTACTTC. Its translation is CASSATGRAPLEQYF. The V gene is TRBV7-9, the J gene TRBJ2-7; D might be TRBD2 (5 bases). CDR1 is SEHNR and CDR2 is FQNEAQ in the germline V gene (reference sequence). V was clipped by 5 bases and J by 6 bases, with 20 bases between them. CDR3 length: 15 residues. Full variable domain (remainder filled in from reference TRBV7-9 and TRBJ2-7): DTGVSQNPRHKITKRGQNVTFRCDPISEHNRLYWYRQTLGQGPEFLTYFQNEAQLEKSRLLSDRFSAERPKGSFSTLEIQRTEQGDSAMYLCASSATGRAPLEQYFGPGTRLTVT.

This clone was counted a single time. The chain uses TRBV7-9 and TRBJ2-5, with a possible D match to TRBD2 (6 bases). The end of the DNA fits TRBJ2-7 better, so the J call may be wrong. Germline V CDR1 and CDR2: SEHNR, FQNEAQ (reference sequence). This CDR3 is built from 13 residues. For the CDR3, the DNA is TGTGCCAGCAGCCTCGGGACTTTGGTCGAGCAGTACTTC. The encoded protein is CASSLGTLVEQYF.

In nucleotides, the CDR3 is TGCGCCAGCAGCCAAGTTGGTAGCGCCCAAGAGACCCAGTACTTC. Encoded protein: CASSQVGSAQETQYF. The rearrangement uses TRBV4-1 and TRBJ2-5, with D possibly TRBD2 on 5 matching bases. CDR3 length equals 15 residues. V lost 1 base and J lost 1, with 10 bases in between. Germline-derived CDR1 and CDR2 are MGHRA and YSYEKL.

The V gene is TRBV7-9, the J gene TRBJ1-3; D is unresolved. This CDR3 contains 13 residues. Trimming stripped 1 base from V and 3 bases from J, with 4 bases between. Germline V lookup: CDR1 SEHNR, CDR2 FQNEAQ (reference sequence). In DNA, the CDR3 is TGTGCCAGCAGCTTAGATCATGGAAACACCATATATTTT. Translating gives CASSLDHGNTIYF. Supplemented by reference TRBV7-9 and TRBJ1-3, the full variable domain reads DTGVSQNPRHKITKRGQNVTFRCDPISEHNRLYWYRQTLGQGPEFLTYFQNEAQLEKSRLLSDRFSAERPKGSFSTLEIQRTEQGDSAMYLCASSLDHGNTIYFGEGSWLTVV.

This chain connects TRBV9 to TRBJ2-1, with D possibly matching TRBD1 (6 bases). CDR1 SGDLS and CDR2 YYNGEE come from the germline V gene. The CDR3 consists of 15 residues. V lost 3 bases and J 2 bases, leaving 12 bases between the germline ends. The chain's CDR3 is CASSGSGAPYNEQFF. In DNA form, the CDR3 reads TGTGCCAGCAGCGGATCAGGGGCTCCCTACAATGAGCAGTTCTTC.

The chain joins TRBV18 to TRBJ2-1; TRBD2 matches at 9 bases. The CDR3 consists of 14 residues. Germline trimming cut 3 bases from V and 7 bases from J; bases unmatched to any gene: 4. The germline V gene encodes CDR1 KGHSH and CDR2 LQKENI. The CDR3 DNA reads as TGTGCCAGCTCACCCCGGGGACTAGCAAATGAGCAGTTCTTC. Protein product: CASSPRGLANEQFF.

V usage is TRBV27 and J usage is TRBJ2-7, with a weak D call TRBD2 (6 bases). V lost 8 bases to trimming and J lost 6 bases, with 20 bases between them. The CDR3 has 14 amino acids. Germline CDR1 is MNHEY and CDR2 is SMNVEV (reference sequence). CDR3 coding DNA: TGTGCCAGCGGTGACGGGAGCCTAAAGGGCGAGCAGTACTTC. This gives the protein CASGDGSLKGEQYF.

This chain links TRBV2 with TRBJ1-2; 10 nucleotides match TRBD1. The CDR3 has 17 residues. The germline CDR1 and CDR2 sequences are SNHLY and FYNNEI. V shed 6 bases, J shed 1 base, and the junction held 11 bases outside the gene matches. The CDR3 is CASSQLRGTGDNYGYTF. CDR3 DNA: TGTGCCAGCAGCCAGCTCCGGGGGACAGGGGATAACTATGGCTACACCTTC.

The gene calls are TRBV5-1 and TRBJ2-7; D not resolved. CDR1 and CDR2 (germline): SGHRS, YFSETQ. The CDR3 length is 13 residues. V was shortened by 1 base and J by 2 bases, with 7 bases between the two germline ends. CDR3 sequence (DNA): TGCGCCAGCAGCTTGCCTTCCCCCTACGAGCAGTACTTC. Residues: CASSLPSPYEQYF.

This clone was seen just once. The chain recombines TRBV7-2 with TRBJ1-5; D call uncertain. Trimming pared 5 bases from V and 1 base from J, leaving 15 bases between. Germline V gives CDR1 SGHTA, CDR2 FQGNSA. This CDR3 spans 16 amino acids. The CDR3 coding sequence is TGTGCCAGCAGCCTATCCCCTCGGGGAAGCAATCAGCCCCAGCATTTT. It translates to CASSLSPRGSNQPQHF.